This TCR beta chain was sequenced during a study of T-cell reconstitution after alpha-beta-depleted transplantation in children. Preparation of the TCRbeta library was carried out with unique molecular identifiers. One entry per CDR3 protein results from TCRdb running MiXCR on the PCR reads. Of around 380,000 distinct CDR3 sequences listed, about a tenth are singletons. The V gene's germline CDR1 is SGHVS and CDR2 FQNEAQ. This CDR3 is 13 amino acids long. V was cut by 8 bases and J by 2 bases, with 13 bases left in between. Ten or more counts support this clonotype. This receptor was identified in a human donor who donated a stem cell graft to a child with acute myeloid leukemia. This rearrangement joins TRBV7-8 to TRBJ2-7; D might be TRBD2 (6 bases). The source was PBMCs from the stem cell graft donor, collected from the stem cell graft. CDR3 in amino acids: CASWRDLTYEQYF. As DNA, the CDR3 is TGTGCCAGCTGGCGGGACCTTACCTACGAGCAGTACTTC.